This record covers a single TCR beta chain. Profiling relied on immunoSEQ multiplex PCR, and the TCRdb table lists in-frame clones only, not all of them. The table includes around 1.5 million clones, 95% to 99% detected once. The sample comes from a study of shared clonotypes between healthy human individuals. CDR3 length equals 18 residues. In germline, CDR1 is SGHDN, CDR2 FVKESK. V gave up 0 bases and J gave up 5 bases; unmatched junction bases: 13. Sequences were obtained from naive CD4+ T cells sorted from blood. Subset indicated: CD45RA+ positively selected. The J gene is TRBJ2-3, the V gene TRBV14, with 8 bases aligning to TRBD2. This clonotype was sampled from a man under 40 in good health. The CDR3: CASSQDLTGTRIRDTQYF. DNA for the CDR3: TGTGCCAGCAGCCAAGACTTAACCGGGACTAGGATTAGAGATACGCAGTATTTT.